Included here is one TCR beta chain sequence, with context. The antigen remains undetermined. This sample is part of a study of beta chain features in type 1 diabetes. Expressed TCRB transcripts were sequenced, since all the RNA that had been isolated was reverse transcribed. Some clones are missing from TCRdb's copy, which holds only in-frame ones; the method was immunoSEQ multiplex PCR. Of 680,000 or so clones in the sample, around an eighth are singletons; the top ten hold about 0.02%. Germline values: CDR1 SGHRS, CDR2 YFSETQ. The CDR3 sequence is 15 residues long. V was pared by 2 bases and J by 3 bases, with 6 bases of the junction left unmatched. Study conclusions and caveats: For patients and controls alike, PCR might favor shorter templates to the same degree. Significant though moderate, a shortening of TCRB CDR3s appeared in all four CD4+ subsets of Type 1 diabetes patients.

Each sorted population was over 95% pure. The chain recombines TRBV5-1 with TRBJ2-7, with 9 bases matching TRBD1. What was sequenced was naive CD4+ T cells from blood. This sequence was found in a man aged 18 to 35 with type 1 diabetes. In DNA form, the CDR3 reads TGCGCCAGCAGCTTACTGGGACAGGGACACTACGAGCAGTACTTC. It codes for CASSLLGQGHYEQYF.